This TCR beta chain was profiled in a study of blood T cell repertoires in COVID-19. As for the study in general: Spain, Italy and the United States supplied samples that represented acute and convalescent COVID-19. Sample material is recorded as cDNA or gDNA derived from T cells, B-cell-depleted T cells, or PBMCs.

Germline-derived CDR1 and CDR2 are SGHRS and YFSETQ. The V gene end was trimmed by 4 bases and the J gene end by 9 bases; junction bases not matched to a gene: 6. This CDR3 comprises 15 residues. In the authors' workflow: Estimation of nucleated cell counts relied on the amplification of reference gene primers. Only in-frame clones appear in the TCRdb table, and some are missing; sequencing was by immunoSEQ multiplex PCR. D and trimming come from the DNA, and the V and J calls and clone size come from that table. The sample contains around 110,000 clones, about 81% of which appear only once. This sequence originates from a man aged 70 or older with acute or convalescent COVID-19. The chain recombines TRBV5-1 with TRBJ2-2; 13 bases are shared with TRBD2. Specimen: peripheral blood. DNA of the CDR3: TGCGCCAGCAGCGTCGGGACTAGCGGGGACTGGGAGCTGTTTTTT. Residues: CASSVGTSGDWELFF. The full variable domain, with the rest looked up from reference TRBV5-1 and TRBJ2-2, is KAGVTQTPRYLIKTRGQQVTLSCSPISGHRSVSWYQQTPGQGLQFLFEYFSETQRNKGNFPGRFSGRQFSNSRSEMNVSTLELGDSALYLCASSVGTSGDWELFFGEGSRLTVL.